The next 16 T cell receptor beta chains were all read from a single sample in a study of blood T cells in healthy people across ages (dated by TCRdb to between 2014 and 2017). The library relied on 5' RACE. These reads were obtained on an Illumina HiSeq 2500. The second PCR ran for about 7 to 11 cycles and used a J-beta primer mix along with a sample-barcoded 5' primer. TCRdb redid the processing of the public reads, applying fastp at Q25 and MiXCR, and retained in-frame beta chains. Here each entry gathers all rows of one CDR3 protein and keeps the most common genes and DNA. Counted in this sample were some 710,000 distinct CDR3 sequences; about a fifth of them appeared once. The top ten constitute 22% of the sample. Sequencing was done on a sample of blood. These receptors originate from a man aged 70-80 years in good health.

This clonotype was recorded a few times. The rearrangement links TRBV6-6 to TRBJ2-7; perhaps TRBD2 as D (5 bases). Germline V gene data show CDR1 as MNHNY and CDR2 as SVGAGI (reference sequence). The CDR3 loop spans 14 amino acids. Between the trimmed V and J ends, which lost 7 bases and 3 bases, there was a span of 16 bases. This chain's CDR3 is CASKDYRYYYEQYV. The CDR3 DNA sequence: TGTGCCAGCAAAGACTACCGATACTACTACGAGCAGTACGTC.

In its sample, this clonotype was seen a few times. This rearrangement joins TRBV6-1 to TRBJ2-3, with a possible D match to TRBD2 (7 bases). CDR3 length equals 15 residues. The V end lost 4 bases, the J end lost 2 bases, and 13 bases lay between the germline ends. Germline V lookup: CDR1 MNHNS, CDR2 SASEGT. The CDR3: CASSVLGGATDTQYF. The CDR3 DNA reads as TGTGCCAGCAGTGTGTTGGGGGGGGCCACAGATACGCAGTATTTT.

This clonotype came up many times. This sequence joins TRBV29-1 and TRBJ2-7; TRBD1 is a possible D gene (7 bases). Germline V gene data show CDR1 as SQVTM and CDR2 as ANQGSEA. This CDR3 has 14 residues. The V end was cut by 4 bases, the J end by 7 bases, with 20 bases between. CDR3 residues: CSVGAATGTYEQYF. Here the CDR3 DNA reads TGCAGCGTTGGCGCCGCGACAGGGACTTATGAGCAGTACTTC.

This clonotype turned up a few times. This chain uses TRBV4-1 with TRBJ2-1; TRBD1 matches 9 bases. The V gene end was trimmed by 1 base and the J gene end by 6 bases; junction bases not matched to a gene: 16. The CDR3 has 19 amino acids. CDR1 and CDR2 from the germline V gene are MGHRA and YSYEKL. CDR3 sequence: CASSQGVPGQGVIRNEQFF. CDR3 nucleotide sequence: TGCGCCAGCAGCCAAGGGGTCCCGGGACAGGGAGTCATACGCAATGAGCAGTTCTTC.

Worth noting for this clonotype: The germline gene is not matched at one end of the junction; a read error may be the cause. The chain couples TRBV5-1 to TRBJ2-5; 11 nucleotides agree with TRBD2. Germline CDR1 reads SGHRS; CDR2 reads YFSETQ. The CDR3 extends over 17 amino acids. CDR3: CASSPLLAGAYQEAQYF. The CDR3 DNA follows: TGCGCCAGCAGCCCCCTACTAGCGGGAGCGTACCAAGAGGCCCAGTACTTC.

This rearrangement joins TRBV6-2 or TRBV6-3 to TRBJ2-2; D ambiguous. Germline V gene data show CDR1 as MNHEY and CDR2 as SVGEGT. Trimming removed 2 bases at V and 0 bases at J, with 7 bases between. The CDR3 totals 15 residues. The DNA for the CDR3 is TGTGCCAGCAGTTACCCAGTTACGAACACCGGGGAGCTGTTTTTT. It yields the protein CASSYPVTNTGELFF.

The V call is TRBV5-1, the J call TRBJ1-5; D may be TRBD1 (6 bases). With 0 bases removed from V and 5 bases from J, the gap between germline ends came to 6 bases. CDR3 length: 13 residues. Germline-derived CDR1 and CDR2 are SGHRS and YFSETQ. The CDR3 bases are TGCGCCAGCAGCTTGGGGACAGATCAGCCCCAGCATTTT. Amino acid sequence: CASSLGTDQPQHF. The full variable domain, with the rest looked up from reference TRBV5-1 and TRBJ1-5, is KAGVTQTPRYLIKTRGQQVTLSCSPISGHRSVSWYQQTPGQGLQFLFEYFSETQRNKGNFPGRFSGRQFSNSRSEMNVSTLELGDSALYLCASSLGTDQPQHFGDGTRLSIL.

This clonotype was seen only a few times. The V gene is TRBV12-3 or TRBV12-4, the J gene TRBJ2-7; 10 bases fit TRBD2. The DNA end is more similar to TRBJ2-1, so the J call may be wrong. CDR3 length equals 14 residues. As DNA, the CDR3 is TGTGCCAGCAGTTTAACTAGCGGGACGGTTGAGCAGTTCTTC. Its protein is CASSLTSGTVEQFF.

There are a few counts of this clonotype. The V call is TRBV9, the J call TRBJ1-2; D is unresolved. This CDR3 region has 14 residues. Trimming left V 1 base short and J 0 bases short, with 7 bases between. The germline V gene has CDR1 SGDLS and CDR2 YYNGEE. CDR3 nucleotides: TGTGCCAGCAGCGTAATAGGCCCTAACTATGGCTACACCTTC. The encoded protein is CASSVIGPNYGYTF.

There are a few counts of this clonotype. The V gene is TRBV29-1, the J gene TRBJ2-1; no definite D call. Trimming took 4 bases from V and 4 from J, leaving 17 bases between them. Germline V gene data show CDR1 as SQVTM and CDR2 as ANQGSEA. The CDR3 is 15 residues long. CDR3 bases: TGCAGCGTTGTGTGGGCAGGCGAGGTTTACAATGAGCAGTTCTTC. This codes for CSVVWAGEVYNEQFF.

Comments on this clonotype: The junction and the germline gene differ at one end; a read error may be behind it. The V and J genes are TRBV6-5 and TRBJ1-2, with TRBD1 as a possible D gene (6 bases). The CDR3 is 15 residues long. Germline assignment: CDR1 MNHEY and CDR2 SVGAGI. The CDR3 nucleotides are TGTGCCAGCAGTTACTCGAGGAGGGGGTTGGATGGCTACACCTTT. Encoded protein: CASSYSRRGLDGYTF.

This clonotype was recorded a few times. CDR3 nucleotides: TGTGCCAGCAGTTTAGGGACAGGGCAGATCACCTTC. Its protein product is CASSLGTGQITF. This rearrangement joins TRBV12-3 or TRBV12-4 to TRBJ1-2; TRBD1 aligns across 8 bases. CDR3 size: 12 residues. After removal of 1 base from V and 13 bases from J, the junction contained 5 bases not matched to a gene.

V gene TRBV28 combines with J gene TRBJ2-3; TRBD2 agrees at 11 bases. CDR1 MDHEN and CDR2 SYDVKM come from the germline V gene. The CDR3 is 15 amino acids. V shed 1 base and J 7 bases; nucleotides not matched to a gene: 4. CDR3 residues: CASSLLLAGENTQYF. CDR3 in DNA: TGTGCCAGCAGTTTATTACTAGCGGGGGAGAATACGCAGTATTTT.

The V and J genes are TRBV18 and TRBJ2-3; a weak D match, TRBD1 (5 bases). There are 12 residues in the CDR3. Trimming shortened V by 11 bases and J by 2 bases, and 11 bases separated the two germline ends. Germline V gene sequence: CDR1 KGHSH, CDR2 LQKENI. The CDR3 reads CASGPLTDTQYF. The CDR3 DNA reads as TGTGCCTCAGGGCCCCTCACAGATACGCAGTATTTT.

This clonotype was recorded at least ten times. The chain combines TRBV12-3 or TRBV12-4 with TRBJ2-1; D is unclear. Trimming pared 7 bases from V and 0 bases from J, leaving 4 bases between. CDR3 length equals 12 residues. CDR3 nucleotide sequence: TGTGCCAGCAAGTTCTCCTACAATGAGCAGTTCTTC. It specifies CASKFSYNEQFF.

This clonotype was recorded many times. The chain uses TRBV4-1 and TRBJ2-6, with D perhaps TRBD1 (5 bases). The germline gives CDR1 MGHRA, CDR2 YSYEKL. This CDR3 has 16 residues. Trimming stripped 6 bases from V and 0 bases from J, with 12 bases between. Here the CDR3 reads CASSLDRYSGANVLTF. CDR3 DNA: TGCGCCAGCAGTCTCGACAGATACTCTGGGGCCAACGTCCTGACTTTC.